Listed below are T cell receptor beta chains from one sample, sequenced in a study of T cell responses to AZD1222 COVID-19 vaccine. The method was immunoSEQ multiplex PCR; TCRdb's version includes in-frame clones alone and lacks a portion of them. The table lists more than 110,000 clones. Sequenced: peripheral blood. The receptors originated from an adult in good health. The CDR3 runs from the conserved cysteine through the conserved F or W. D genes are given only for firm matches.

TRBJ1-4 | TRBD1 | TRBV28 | TGTGCCAGCAGTTTTGGGGACAGGGGAGAAAAACTGTTTTTT | CASSFGDRGEKLFF
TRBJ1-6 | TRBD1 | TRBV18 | TGTGCCAGCTCACCAACCGGGACAGTTAATTCACCCCTCCACTTT | CASSPTGTVNSPLHF
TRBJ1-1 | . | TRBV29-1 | TGCAGAGCCGGATCAGTACTCAACACTGAAGCTTTCTTT | CRAGSVLNTEAFF
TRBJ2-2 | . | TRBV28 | TGTGCCAGCACTATTGACGACAGGAACACCGGGGAGCTGTTTTTT | CASTIDDRNTGELFF
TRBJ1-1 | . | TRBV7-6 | TGTGCCAGCAGCTTAGGTGCAGCTCAAACCGGGAACACTGAAGCTTTCTTT | CASSLGAAQTGNTEAFF
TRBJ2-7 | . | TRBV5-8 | TGTGCCAGCGAGGGAACAGGGTCCTCCTACGAGCAGTACTTC | CASEGTGSSYEQYF
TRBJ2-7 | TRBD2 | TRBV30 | TGTGCCTGGAGAAGGACTAGTCGCGACGAGCAGTACTTC | CAWRRTSRDEQYF
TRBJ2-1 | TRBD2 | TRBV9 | TGTGCCAGCAGCCCTACGGGGGGGGCGTACAATGAGCAGTTCTTC | CASSPTGGAYNEQFF
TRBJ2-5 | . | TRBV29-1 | TGCAGCGCTCCACTAGGGGAGACCCAGTACTTC | CSAPLGETQYF
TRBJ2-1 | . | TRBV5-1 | TGCGCCAGCAGCTTTGTGCCGGCGAAGGGTAATGAGCAGTTCTTC | CASSFVPAKGNEQFF
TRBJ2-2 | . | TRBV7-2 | TGTGCCAGCAGCTTAGAACAAGCGAACACCGGGGAGCTGTTTTTT | CASSLEQANTGELFF
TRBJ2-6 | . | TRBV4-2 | TGTGCCAGCAGCCAAGCCCCTTCTTTCTCTGGGGCCAACGTCCTGACTTTC | CASSQAPSFSGANVLTF
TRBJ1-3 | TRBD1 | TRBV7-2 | TGTGCCAGCAGCTTAGGGGGACAGGGGTTTCGTAGGTCGAACACCATATATTTT | CASSLGGQGFRRSNTIYF
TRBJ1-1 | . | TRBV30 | TGTGCCTGGAGTGTGAGACGGACGAACACTGAAGCTTTCTTT | CAWSVRRTNTEAFF
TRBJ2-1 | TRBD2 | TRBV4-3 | TGCGCCAGCAGCACAACAGCGGGGGGGAGTTCCAATGAGCAGTTCTTC | CASSTTAGGSSNEQFF
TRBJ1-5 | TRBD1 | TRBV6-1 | TGTGCCAGCAGTGAGGATGGGACAGGGGCTCAGCCCCAGCATTTT | CASSEDGTGAQPQHF
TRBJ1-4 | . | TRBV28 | TGTGCCAGCAGCGGAAAGCTGGGTCCTGGTGAAAAACTGTTTTTT | CASSGKLGPGEKLFF
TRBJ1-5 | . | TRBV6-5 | TGTGCCAGCACGGCCGCGGCAGGGAGTCAGCCCCAGCATTTT | CASTAAAGSQPQHF
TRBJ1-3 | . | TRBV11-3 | TGTGCCAGCAGCTTAGAGGACAGCGTCTCTGGAAACACCATATATTTT | CASSLEDSVSGNTIYF
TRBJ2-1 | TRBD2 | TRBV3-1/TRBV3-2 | TGTGCCAGCAGCCCAACAGGACTAGCGGCCCACAATGAGCAGTTCTTC | CASSPTGLAAHNEQFF
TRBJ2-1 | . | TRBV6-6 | TGTGCCAGCAGTTACCGAGGGTACAATGAGCAGTTCTTC | CASSYRGYNEQFF
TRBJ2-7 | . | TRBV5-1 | TGCGCCAGCAGCTTGGGGTGGAACGAGCAGTACTTC | CASSLGWNEQYF
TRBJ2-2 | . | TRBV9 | TGTGCCAGCAGCGCTTTCCAGCGGTCCGGGGAGCTGTTTTTT | CASSAFQRSGELFF
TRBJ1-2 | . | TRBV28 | TGTGCCAGCAGCTCCGACAGGATCTCTCGCTACACCTTC | CASSSDRISRYTF